A single sample gave rise to the 23 T cell receptor beta chains below, sequenced in a study of CD4 T cells in relation to SARS-CoV-2 and coronaviruses. No antigen is known for these receptors. Sequenced by immunoSEQ multiplex PCR; TCRdb stores in-frame clones only, minus some. The data show about 29,000 clones, with about three quarters seen just once and more than 9% held by the top ten. Unexposed donor CD4+ T cells date from about 2011-2018, before the COVID-19 pandemic. After about 10 days of culture, CD4+ T cells were isolated. Sequences were obtained from CD4+ T cells from PBMCs, cultured in vitro. These receptors all come from a human donor in good health.

This clone was counted a few times. The chain carries TRBV10-3 and TRBJ2-1; 7 bases map to TRBD2. Germline lookup yields CDR1 ENHRY and CDR2 SYGVKD. V trimming: 8 bases; J trimming: 9 bases; junction bases outside the gene matches: 19. This CDR3 has 16 residues. CDR3 residues: CAISPLGGRGNGEQFF. As DNA, the CDR3 is TGTGCCATCTCCCCACTGGGAGGGAGAGGCAACGGTGAGCAGTTCTTC.

On this clone itself: At one end the junction does not follow the germline gene, possibly because of a read error. This rearrangement joins TRBV7-7 to TRBJ2-4; TRBD2 matches at 13 bases. CDR1 and CDR2 from the germline V gene are SSHAT and FNYEAQ (reference sequence). The CDR3 consists of 20 residues. DNA of the CDR3: TGTGCTAGCAGCCTCCTCGGGACTAGCGGGACGATCATAGCCAAAAACATTCAGTACTTC. Residues: CASSLLGTSGTIIAKNIQYF.

This clone was detected only a few times. The V and J genes are TRBV11-2 and TRBJ2-1, with TRBD2 matching 8 bases. V gave up 3 bases and J gave up 7 bases; unmatched junction bases: 8. This CDR3 spans 15 amino acids. Germline V CDR1 and CDR2: SGHAT, FQNNGV. CDR3 residues: CASSFSAGGGNEQFF. The CDR3 DNA reads as TGTGCCAGCAGCTTTTCGGCGGGAGGCGGGAATGAGCAGTTCTTC.

V and J are TRBV30 and TRBJ2-7; TRBD1 might be the D (5 bases). V dropped 1 base and J dropped 0 bases, with 10 bases sitting between them. CDR1 and CDR2 from the germline V gene are GTSNPN and SVGIG (reference sequence). This CDR3 contains 14 residues. CDR3 protein: CAWSADTYSYEQYF. Here the CDR3 DNA reads TGTGCCTGGAGTGCGGACACCTACTCCTACGAGCAGTACTTC. Together with reference TRBV30 and TRBJ2-7, the CDR3 gives the full variable domain: SQTIHQWPATLVQPVGSPLSLECTVEGTSNPNLYWYRQAAGRGLQLLFYSVGIGQISSEVPQNLSASRPQDRQFILSSKKLLLSDSGFYLCAWSADTYSYEQYFGPGTRLTVT.

This chain links TRBV6-5 with TRBJ2-1, with D possibly TRBD2 on 5 matching bases. V shed 4 bases and J shed 6 bases, with 19 bases lying between them. The CDR3 loop spans 16 amino acids. Germline V CDR1 and CDR2: MNHEY, SVGAGI. The CDR3 nucleotides read TGTGCCAGCAGTTCATCCGGAGGACGGGTATCCAATGAGCAGTTCTTC. Its protein product is CASSSSGGRVSNEQFF.

This rearrangement joins TRBV19 to TRBJ2-3; D not resolved. Trimming took off 6 bases at V and 6 bases at J, with 13 bases between the two ends. The CDR3 totals 13 residues. CDR1 is LNHDA, CDR2 SQIVND, per germline (reference sequence). The CDR3 nucleotides are TGTGCCAGTAGCGGAAATTCAAGGGATACGCAGTATTTT. Protein sequence: CASSGNSRDTQYF.

This clone was seen more than once but under ten times. The chain has TRBV4-3 and TRBJ2-3; D may match TRBD1 or TRBD2 (6 bases each). This CDR3 is built from 17 residues. The V end lost 1 base, the J end lost 4 bases, and 18 bases lay between the germline ends. Germline V CDR1 and CDR2: LGHNA, YSLEER. The CDR3 DNA reads TGCGCCAGCAGCCAAGCCACTAGCTCTTCAGGGGCAGATACGCAGTATTTT. Its protein product is CASSQATSSSGADTQYF.

The genes are TRBV15 and TRBJ2-4; 7 bases are a match to TRBD1. V lost 11 bases, J lost 1 base, and 14 bases stayed unmatched. The CDR3 has 16 amino acids. The germline V gene encodes CDR1 LNHNV and CDR2 YYDKDF (reference sequence). For the CDR3, the DNA is TGTGCCGGTTTACGGGACAGCTCTCCGGCCAAAAACATTCAGTACTTC. Its protein is CAGLRDSSPAKNIQYF.

Written as DNA, the CDR3 is TGCGCCAGCAGCCAAGATTCCCGAACAGGGGATCACTATGGCTACACCTTC. This encodes CASSQDSRTGDHYGYTF. V and J are TRBV4-1 and TRBJ1-2, with 7 bases identical to TRBD1. Germline CDR1 and CDR2: MGHRA and YSYEKL. The CDR3 has 17 residues. V lost 0 bases and J lost 3; bases outside the gene matches: 10.

The chain uses TRBV15 and TRBJ1-3; no firm D call. There are 15 residues in the CDR3. Germline CDR1 LNHNV, CDR2 YYDKDF (reference sequence). Trimming took 5 bases from V and 2 from J, leaving 13 bases between them. The CDR3 loop is CATSLRPVPGNTIYF. The DNA for the CDR3 is TGTGCCACCAGCTTAAGACCCGTACCTGGAAACACCATATATTTT.

This clone has a single count. The V call is TRBV11-3, the J call TRBJ2-3, with TRBD2 matching over 9 bases. The V and J ends lost 4 bases and 0 bases, in that order; junction bases with no gene match: 8. Looked up from germline, CDR1 is SGHNT and CDR2 is YENEEA. This CDR3 has 17 amino acids. Here the CDR3 DNA reads TGTGCCAGCAGCTGGGGCCGGCGGGAGGGGAGCACAGATACGCAGTATTTT. It encodes CASSWGRREGSTDTQYF.

This clone was counted only a few times. V usage is TRBV4-2 and J usage is TRBJ2-6; D possibly corresponds to TRBD1 (5 bases). The CDR3 spans 18 residues. V was shortened by 1 base and J by 0 bases, with 13 bases between the two germline ends. Germline V CDR1 and CDR2: LGHNA, YNFKEQ. CDR3 DNA sequence: TGTGCCAGCAGCCAAGGGGGCCGCTTGAGCTCTGGGGCCAACGTCCTGACTTTC. It yields the protein CASSQGGRLSSGANVLTF.

V usage is TRBV18 and J usage is TRBJ1-6; 7 nucleotides match TRBD1. V lost 4 bases and J lost 12; bases outside the gene matches: 3. This CDR3 region has 12 residues. The V gene's germline CDR1 is KGHSH and CDR2 LQKENI. The CDR3: CASSRQGEPLHF. CDR3 nucleotide sequence: TGTGCCAGCTCACGCCAGGGGGAACCCCTCCACTTT.

The chain links TRBV4-3 to TRBJ2-1; D tentatively fits TRBD1 or TRBD2 (5 bases each). The V end was cut by 4 bases, the J end by 6 bases, with 13 bases between. This CDR3 contains 14 residues. CDR1 is LGHNA and CDR2 is YSLEER in the germline V gene. This CDR3 reads CASSRIDSGNEQFF. CDR3 in DNA: TGCGCCAGCAGCCGAATTGACAGCGGCAATGAGCAGTTCTTC.

The chain combines TRBV4-2 with TRBJ1-6, with unresolved D. CDR1 and CDR2 (germline): LGHNA, YNFKEQ. The CDR3 totals 16 residues. The V and J ends lost 0 bases and 5 bases respectively, with 11 bases between them. CDR3 in amino acids: CASSQDLRKDNSPLHF. The DNA of the CDR3 is TGTGCCAGCAGCCAAGATCTGCGAAAGGATAATTCACCCCTCCACTTT.

Sample share makes this clone medium-sized. The chain joins TRBV18 to TRBJ2-3, with unresolved D. V was clipped by 0 bases and J by 6 bases, with 4 bases between them. The CDR3 has 12 amino acids. In germline, CDR1 is KGHSH, CDR2 LQKENI. The CDR3 DNA is TGTGCCAGCTCACCACCAGGGGATACGCAGTATTTT. Encoded protein: CASSPPGDTQYF.

The genes are TRBV5-1 and TRBJ1-2; perhaps TRBD1 as D (5 bases). The V end lost 2 bases, the J end lost 3 bases, and 11 bases lay between the germline ends. The CDR3 has 14 amino acids. The V gene's germline CDR1 is SGHRS and CDR2 YFSETQ. This CDR3 reads CASSFTRDDYGYTF. The CDR3 DNA sequence: TGCGCCAGCAGCTTCACGAGGGACGACTATGGCTACACCTTC.

The rearrangement joins TRBV7-2 to TRBJ2-7; D gene ambiguous. Trimming stripped 6 bases from V and 5 bases from J, with 14 bases between. CDR3 size: 13 residues. CDR1 is SGHTA and CDR2 is FQGNSA in the germline V gene. The CDR3 sequence is CASRLGPPNEQYF. CDR3 nucleotide sequence: TGTGCCAGCAGACTGGGCCCACCCAACGAGCAGTACTTC.

V usage is TRBV7-2 and J usage is TRBJ2-3; D remains unclear. The CDR3 sequence is 17 residues long. With 0 bases removed from V and 0 bases from J, the gap between germline ends came to 13 bases. The V gene's germline CDR1 is SGHTA and CDR2 FQGNSA. The CDR3 loop is CASSLASARSSTDTQYF. CDR3 sequence (DNA): TGTGCCAGCAGCTTAGCTAGTGCTAGATCTAGCACAGATACGCAGTATTTT.

The gene calls are TRBV27 and TRBJ1-2; D is perhaps TRBD1 (6 bases). Trimming pared 5 bases from V and 6 bases from J, leaving 16 bases between. CDR1 MNHEY and CDR2 SMNVEV come from the germline V gene (reference sequence). This CDR3 is built from 14 residues. CDR3: CASSRNRVDDGYTF. In DNA form, the CDR3 reads TGTGCCAGCAGTCGAAACAGGGTAGACGATGGCTACACCTTC.

The CDR3 nucleotides read TGCGCCAGCAGCTTGGGCGGGGGCCCTACCGGCGAGCAGTACTTC. It encodes CASSLGGGPTGEQYF. The V gene is TRBV5-1, the J gene TRBJ2-7; D perhaps matches TRBD2 (7 bases). The V end was cut by 0 bases, the J end by 6 bases, with 16 bases between. CDR1 is SGHRS, CDR2 YFSETQ, per germline. This CDR3 contains 15 residues.

The rearrangement uses TRBV5-1 and TRBJ1-1; D call uncertain. This CDR3 is built from 14 residues. Germline-derived CDR1 and CDR2 are SGHRS and YFSETQ. V lost 0 bases and J 4 bases, leaving 10 bases between the germline ends. CDR3 DNA: TGCGCCAGCAGCTTGGGCGGGGAAGGCACTGAAGCTTTCTTT. Protein sequence: CASSLGGEGTEAFF.

This clone is a singleton in its sample. This chain links TRBV6-6 with TRBJ1-1, with D uncertain. This CDR3 is 13 amino acids long. Germline-derived CDR1 and CDR2 are MNHNY and SVGAGI (reference sequence). Trimming removed 0 bases from V and 4 bases from J, with 6 bases in between. The CDR3 coding sequence is TGTGCCAGCAGTTACTCGCCCAGCACTGAAGCTTTCTTT. The encoded protein is CASSYSPSTEAFF.